Sequencing of this TCR beta chain was carried out in a study of cytomegalovirus exposure and HLA in healthy donors. Overall study results and limits: Overall, approximately 150 TCR beta chains were annotated as cytomegalovirus-associated. For TCR beta chains, V- and J-gene trimming was later linked to a missense DCLRE1C variant.

Every donor was a healthy person donating bone marrow. Trimming cost V 7 bases and J 8 bases, with 16 bases left between them. CDR3 length: 13 amino acids. Germline assignment: CDR1 SGHAT and CDR2 FQDESV (reference sequence). Amplification used 60 Vbeta primers and 13 Jbeta primers. Authors' processing steps: Unique TCR beta chains totaled about 73 million in a later count, with roughly 10 million of them shared. Profiling relied on immunoSEQ multiplex PCR, and the TCRdb table lists in-frame clones only, not all of them. That table gives V, J and clone size, and the DNA gave D and trimming. The sample comprises about 150,000 clones, about 84% of which are singletons, and under 5% rests with the top ten. About this clone: The antigen remains unidentified.

This TCR was recovered from a man between 18 and 29 years old in good health and CMV-seronegative. The chain is built from TRBV11-1 and TRBJ2-3; no reliable D call. Sequencing was carried out using PBMCs. The CDR3 DNA is TGTGCCAGCAAACCATTATCCCGAGGTACGCAGTATTTT. It encodes CASKPLSRGTQYF.